Below are 8 T cell receptor beta chains sequenced from a single sample in a study of T cell responses to AZD1222 COVID-19 vaccine. Produced via immunoSEQ multiplex PCR; TCRdb's table is partial and in-frame only. The sample contains 110,000 to 150,000 clones, around nine tenths of which appear only once. This material consisted of peripheral blood, taken on day 0 of AZD1222 vaccination. The origin of the receptors is an adult in good health.

This clone was counted a single time. V and J are TRBV5-1 and TRBJ1-1, with D possibly matching TRBD1 (6 bases). Germline CDR1 and CDR2: SGHRS and YFSETQ. V lost 4 bases, J lost 5 bases, and 12 bases lay in between. The CDR3 has 13 amino acids. CDR3: CASSAGARTEAFF. The CDR3 region has the DNA TGCGCCAGCAGCGCGGGGGCGCGGACTGAAGCTTTCTTT.

The chain links TRBV20-1 to TRBJ1-6; D gene ambiguous. V gave up 3 bases and J gave up 7 bases, with 16 bases separating them. Germline CDR1 is DFQATT and CDR2 is SNEGSKA (reference sequence). The CDR3 runs to 15 residues. CDR3 in amino acids: CSASERRMQNSPLHF. In DNA form, the CDR3 reads TGCAGTGCTAGTGAAAGGAGAATGCAAAATTCACCCCTCCACTTT.

The chain has TRBV2 and TRBJ1-6, with 7 bases identical to TRBD1. V trimming: 6 bases; J trimming: 8 bases; junction bases outside the gene matches: 7. Germline V gene sequence: CDR1 SNHLY, CDR2 FYNNEI. CDR3 length equals 14 residues. The CDR3 nucleotides read TGTGCCAGCAGCGACAGGGTACAAGATTCACCCCTCCACTTT. Amino acid sequence: CASSDRVQDSPLHF. Looking up the rest from reference TRBV2 and TRBJ1-6 gives the full variable domain: EPEVTQTPSHQVTQMGQEVILRCVPISNHLYFYWYRQILGQKVEFLVSFYNNEISEKSEIFDDQFSVERPDGSNFTLKIRSTKLEDSAMYFCASSDRVQDSPLHFGNGTRLTVT.

The genes are TRBV4-1 and TRBJ1-6; unclear D gene. V was shortened by 1 base and J by 7 bases, with 5 bases between the two germline ends. The CDR3 loop spans 13 amino acids. Germline V gives CDR1 MGHRA, CDR2 YSYEKL. Here the CDR3 reads CASSQVGNSPLHF. The CDR3, as DNA: TGCGCCAGCAGCCAAGTCGGGAATTCACCCCTCCACTTT.

V gene TRBV6-6 combines with J gene TRBJ2-5; D call uncertain. The V end lost 2 bases, the J end lost 5 bases, and 6 bases lay between the germline ends. This CDR3 spans 12 amino acids. Looked up from germline, CDR1 is MNHNY and CDR2 is SVGAGI (reference sequence). This CDR3 reads CASSYPDETQYF. The DNA for the CDR3 is TGTGCCAGCAGTTACCCCGATGAGACCCAGTACTTC.

V is TRBV18 and J is TRBJ1-4; D gene unclear. The germline V gene has CDR1 KGHSH and CDR2 LQKENI. Trimming removed 2 bases at V and 0 bases at J, with 16 bases between. The CDR3 contains 18 residues. Written as DNA, the CDR3 is TGTGCCAGCTCACCAGGCGTTGTCAGGACGGCAACTAATGAAAAACTGTTTTTT. Protein product: CASSPGVVRTATNEKLFF. The full variable domain, with the rest looked up from reference TRBV18 and TRBJ1-4, is NAGVMQNPRHLVRRRGQEARLRCSPMKGHSHVYWYRQLPEEGLKFMVYLQKENIIDESGMPKERFSAEFPKEGPSILRIQQVVRGDSAAYFCASSPGVVRTATNEKLFFGSGTQLSVL.

The gene calls are TRBV4-3 and TRBJ2-2; 7 bases are shared with TRBD2. The CDR3 runs 21 residues. V trimming: 0 bases; J trimming: 2 bases; junction bases outside the gene matches: 18. Looked up from germline, CDR1 is LGHNA and CDR2 is YSLEER. As DNA, the CDR3 is TGCGCCAGCAGCCAAGATGGCTCCCTACGGGGGGTACCAACTAACACCGGGGAGCTGTTTTTT. Its protein product is CASSQDGSLRGVPTNTGELFF.

DNA for the CDR3: TGTGCCAGCAGTGATCTAAGGGGGAGCAATGAAAAACTGTTTTTT. Its protein product is CASSDLRGSNEKLFF. This sequence joins TRBV25-1 and TRBJ1-4; a weak D match, TRBD1 (6 bases). Deletions cut 3 bases from V and 5 bases from J, with 13 bases between. The CDR3 totals 15 residues. The germline CDR1 and CDR2 sequences are MGHDK and SYGVNS.